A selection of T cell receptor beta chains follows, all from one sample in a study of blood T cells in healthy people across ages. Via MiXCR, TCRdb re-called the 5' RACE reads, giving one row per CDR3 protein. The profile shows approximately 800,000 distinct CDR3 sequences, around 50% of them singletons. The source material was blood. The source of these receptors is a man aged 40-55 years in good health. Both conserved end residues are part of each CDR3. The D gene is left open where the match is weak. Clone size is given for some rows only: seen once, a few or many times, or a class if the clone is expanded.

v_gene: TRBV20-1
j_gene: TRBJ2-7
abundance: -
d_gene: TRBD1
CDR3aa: CSAPKDRGSLRQYF
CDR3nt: TGCAGTGCCCCTAAGGACAGGGGATCGCTGCGGCAGTACTTC

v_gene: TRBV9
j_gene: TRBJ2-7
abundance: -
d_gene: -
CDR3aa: CASSQNPLRYEQYF
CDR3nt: TGTGCCAGCAGCCAGAATCCCTTACGCTACGAGCAGTACTTC

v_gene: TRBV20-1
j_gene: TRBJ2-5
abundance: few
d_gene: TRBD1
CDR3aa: CSAQPPTGLETQYF
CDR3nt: TGCAGTGCTCAGCCCCCGACAGGGTTAGAGACCCAGTACTTC

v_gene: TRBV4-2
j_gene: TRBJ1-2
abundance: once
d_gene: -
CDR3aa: CASSQDWESYYGYTF
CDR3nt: TGTGCCAGCAGCCAAGATTGGGAATCCTACTATGGCTACACCTTC

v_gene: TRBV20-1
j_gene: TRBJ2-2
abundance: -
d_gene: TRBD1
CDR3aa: CSARGWGQGNTGELFF
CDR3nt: TGCAGTGCTAGGGGATGGGGACAGGGAAACACCGGGGAGCTGTTTTTT

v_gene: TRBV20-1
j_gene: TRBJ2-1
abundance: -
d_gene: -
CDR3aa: CSARPLDRATYNEQFF
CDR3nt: TGCAGTGCCCGACCCCTGGACAGAGCTACCTACAATGAGCAGTTCTTC

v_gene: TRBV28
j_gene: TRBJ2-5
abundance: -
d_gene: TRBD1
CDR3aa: CASSPLTGSNKQYF
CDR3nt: TGTGCCAGCAGTCCCCTGACAGGGTCCAACAAGCAGTACTTC

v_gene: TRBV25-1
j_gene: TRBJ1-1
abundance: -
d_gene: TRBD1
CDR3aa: CASTSGGEGTEAFF
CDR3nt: TGTGCCAGCACCTCAGGGGGCGAAGGGACTGAAGCTTTCTTT

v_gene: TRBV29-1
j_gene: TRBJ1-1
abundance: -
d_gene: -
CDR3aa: CSVGRDYTEAFF
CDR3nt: TGCAGCGTTGGACGGGATTACACTGAAGCTTTCTTT

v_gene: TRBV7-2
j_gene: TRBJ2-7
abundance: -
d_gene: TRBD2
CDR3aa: CASSLGGTSGYSYEQYF
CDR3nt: TGTGCCAGCAGCTTAGGGGGGACTAGCGGTTACTCCTACGAGCAGTACTTC

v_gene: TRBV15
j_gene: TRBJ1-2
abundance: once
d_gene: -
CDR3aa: CATSREGRGPDYGYTF
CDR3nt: TGTGCCACCAGCAGAGAAGGAAGAGGTCCCGACTATGGCTACACCTTC

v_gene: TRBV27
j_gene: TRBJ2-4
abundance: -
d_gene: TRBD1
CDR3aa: CASSFGTDSEQYF
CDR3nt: TGTGCCAGCAGTTTCGGGACAGATTCTGAGCAGTACTTC

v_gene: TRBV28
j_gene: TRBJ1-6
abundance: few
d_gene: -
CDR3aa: CASRPSAGGLHF
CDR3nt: TGTGCCAGCAGGCCGTCGGCGGGCGGCCTCCACTTT

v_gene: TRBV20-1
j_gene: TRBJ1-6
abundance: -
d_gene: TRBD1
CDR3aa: CSAPRGADSPLHF
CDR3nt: TGCAGTGCACCCAGGGGGGCGGATTCACCCCTCCACTTT

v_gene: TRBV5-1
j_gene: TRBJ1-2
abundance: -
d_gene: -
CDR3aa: CASSLADSADGYTF
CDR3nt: TGCGCCAGCAGCTTGGCGGACAGTGCGGATGGCTACACCTTC

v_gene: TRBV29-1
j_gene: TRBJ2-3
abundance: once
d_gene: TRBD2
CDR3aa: CSVPSGLAGVQAQYF
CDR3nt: TGCAGCGTACCCTCGGGACTAGCGGGAGTTCAGGCGCAGTATTTT

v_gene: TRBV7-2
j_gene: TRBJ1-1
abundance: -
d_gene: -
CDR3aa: CASSLLQGRGAFF
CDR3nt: TGTGCCAGCAGCTTATTGCAGGGTCGTGGAGCTTTCTTT

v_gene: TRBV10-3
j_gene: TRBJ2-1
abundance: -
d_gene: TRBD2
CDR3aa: CATSSGGYNEQFF
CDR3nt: TGTGCCACTTCTAGCGGGGGCTACAATGAGCAGTTCTTC

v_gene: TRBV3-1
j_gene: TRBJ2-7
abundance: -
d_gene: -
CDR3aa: CASSRGGDSYKQYF
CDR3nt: TGTGCCAGCAGCCGGGGCGGAGACTCCTACAAGCAGTACTTC

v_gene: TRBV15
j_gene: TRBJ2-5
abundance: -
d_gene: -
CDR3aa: CATSRDLGGQETQYF
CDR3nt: TGTGCCACCAGCAGAGATTTGGGGGGCCAAGAGACCCAGTACTTC

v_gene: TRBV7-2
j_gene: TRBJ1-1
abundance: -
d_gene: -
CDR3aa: CASSGSGGREAFF
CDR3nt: TGTGCCAGCAGCGGGAGCGGGGGGCGGGAAGCTTTCTTT

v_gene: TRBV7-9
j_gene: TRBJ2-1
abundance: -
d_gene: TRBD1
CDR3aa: CASSRQGDEQFF
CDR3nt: TGTGCCAGCAGCCGACAGGGCGATGAGCAGTTCTTC

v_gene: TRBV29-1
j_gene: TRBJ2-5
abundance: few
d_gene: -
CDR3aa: CSVGTDQETQYF
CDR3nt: TGCAGCGTTGGGACGGACCAAGAGACCCAGTACTTC

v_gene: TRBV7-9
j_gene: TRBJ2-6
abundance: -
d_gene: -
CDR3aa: CASSNPGPGANVLTF
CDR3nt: TGTGCCAGCAGCAACCCAGGGCCAGGGGCCAACGTCCTGACTTTC

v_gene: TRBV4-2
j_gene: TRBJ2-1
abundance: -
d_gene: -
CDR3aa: CASSQIRPRRRFIYNEQFF
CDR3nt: TGTGCCAGCAGCCAAATCCGACCAAGGAGGCGATTCATCTACAATGAGCAGTTCTTC

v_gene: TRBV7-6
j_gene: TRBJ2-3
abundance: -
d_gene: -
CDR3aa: CVSSVVGGFSDTQYF
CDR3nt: TGTGTCAGCAGCGTGGTAGGAGGGTTTTCAGATACGCAGTATTTT

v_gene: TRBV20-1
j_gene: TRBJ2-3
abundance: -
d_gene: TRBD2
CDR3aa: CSASVTGTSADTQYF
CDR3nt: TGCAGTGCTAGTGTGACCGGGACTAGCGCGGATACGCAGTATTTT

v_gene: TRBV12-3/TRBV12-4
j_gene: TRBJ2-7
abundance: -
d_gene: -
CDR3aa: CASTISGEGGYEQYF
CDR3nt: TGTGCCAGCACGATCTCAGGGGAGGGCGGTTACGAGCAGTACTTC

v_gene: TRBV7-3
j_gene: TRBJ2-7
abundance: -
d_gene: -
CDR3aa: CASSATVGGAYEQYF
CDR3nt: TGTGCTAGCTCAGCCACAGTTGGGGGTGCCTACGAGCAGTACTTC

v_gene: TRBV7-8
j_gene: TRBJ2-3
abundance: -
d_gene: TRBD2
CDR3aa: CASSSQTSPGDTQYF
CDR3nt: TGTGCCAGCAGCTCCCAGACTAGCCCAGGGGATACGCAGTATTTT

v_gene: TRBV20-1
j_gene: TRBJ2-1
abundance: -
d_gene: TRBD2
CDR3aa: CSVKGLAGELEQFF
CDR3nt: TGCAGTGTAAAGGGACTAGCGGGAGAGTTGGAGCAGTTCTTC

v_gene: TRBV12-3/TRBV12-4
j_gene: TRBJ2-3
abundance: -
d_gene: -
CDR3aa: CASSFGLSADMQYF
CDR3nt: TGTGCCAGCAGTTTCGGACTGTCCGCAGATATGCAGTATTTT

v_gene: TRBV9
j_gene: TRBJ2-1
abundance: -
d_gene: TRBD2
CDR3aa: CASSVEVAGFLNEQFF
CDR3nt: TGTGCCAGCAGCGTAGAAGTAGCGGGCTTTCTCAATGAGCAGTTCTTC

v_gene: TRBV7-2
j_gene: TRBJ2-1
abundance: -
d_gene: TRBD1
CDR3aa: CASSSTGTGLYNEQFF
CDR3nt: TGTGCCAGCAGCTCAACCGGGACAGGTCTCTACAATGAGCAGTTCTTC

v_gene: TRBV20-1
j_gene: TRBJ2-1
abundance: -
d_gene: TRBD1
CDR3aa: CSARDEGTGGLWVNYNEQFF
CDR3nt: TGCAGTGCTAGAGATGAAGGGACAGGGGGCTTGTGGGTTAACTACAATGAGCAGTTCTTC

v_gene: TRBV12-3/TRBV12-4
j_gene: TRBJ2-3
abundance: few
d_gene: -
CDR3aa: CASSLNVQVADTQYF
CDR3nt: TGTGCCAGCAGTTTAAACGTCCAGGTGGCAGATACGCAGTATTTT

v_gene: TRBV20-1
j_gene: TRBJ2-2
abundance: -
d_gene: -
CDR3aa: CSASVALANTGELFF
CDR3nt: TGCAGTGCTAGCGTCGCCCTAGCCAACACCGGGGAGCTGTTTTTT

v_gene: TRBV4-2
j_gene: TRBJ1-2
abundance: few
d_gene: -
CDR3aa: CASSQSESNYGYTF
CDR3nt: TGTGCCAGCAGCCAGTCCGAGAGTAACTATGGCTACACCTTC

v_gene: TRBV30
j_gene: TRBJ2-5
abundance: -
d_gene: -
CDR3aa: CAYKQAQETQYF
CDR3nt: TGTGCTTATAAACAGGCCCAAGAGACCCAGTACTTC

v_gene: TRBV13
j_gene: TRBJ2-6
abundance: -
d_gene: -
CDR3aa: CASSSVDVEPSGANVLTF
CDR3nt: TGTGCCAGCAGCTCTGTGGACGTGGAGCCCTCTGGGGCCAACGTCCTGACTTTC

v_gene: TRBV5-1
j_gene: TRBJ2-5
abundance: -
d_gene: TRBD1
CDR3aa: CASRVGQGGETQYF
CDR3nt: TGCGCCAGCAGGGTGGGACAGGGCGGAGAGACCCAGTACTTC

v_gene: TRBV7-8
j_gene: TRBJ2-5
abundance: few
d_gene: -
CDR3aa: CASSLAGVDQETQYF
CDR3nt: TGTGCCAGCAGCTTAGCGGGGGTGGACCAAGAGACCCAGTACTTC

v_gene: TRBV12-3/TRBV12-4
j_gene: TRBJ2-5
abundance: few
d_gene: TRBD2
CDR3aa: CASTNSGGAETQYF
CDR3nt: TGTGCCAGCACGAATAGCGGGGGGGCGGAGACCCAGTACTTC

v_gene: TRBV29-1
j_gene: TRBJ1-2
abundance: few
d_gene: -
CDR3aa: CSVEDTGADGYTF
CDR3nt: TGCAGCGTTGAAGATACGGGGGCCGATGGCTACACCTTC

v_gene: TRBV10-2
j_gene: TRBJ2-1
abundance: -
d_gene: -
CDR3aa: CASSDPGRGNEQFF
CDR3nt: TGCGCCAGCAGTGACCCCGGTAGGGGGAATGAGCAGTTCTTC

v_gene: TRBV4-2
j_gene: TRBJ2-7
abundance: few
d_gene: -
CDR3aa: CASSQDYGSEQYF
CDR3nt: TGTGCCAGCAGCCAAGATTACGGATCCGAGCAGTACTTC

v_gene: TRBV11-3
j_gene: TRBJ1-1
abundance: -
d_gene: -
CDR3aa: CASTTWGTEAFF
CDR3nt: TGTGCCAGCACGACATGGGGGACTGAAGCTTTCTTT

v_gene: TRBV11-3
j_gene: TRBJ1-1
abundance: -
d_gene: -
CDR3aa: CASSVDPVNTEAFF
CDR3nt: TGTGCCAGCAGCGTAGATCCGGTGAACACTGAAGCTTTCTTT

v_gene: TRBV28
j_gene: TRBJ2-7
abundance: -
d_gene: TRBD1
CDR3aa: CASSLGTGPSEQYF
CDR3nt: TGTGCCAGCAGTTTAGGGACAGGCCCCTCAGAGCAGTACTTC